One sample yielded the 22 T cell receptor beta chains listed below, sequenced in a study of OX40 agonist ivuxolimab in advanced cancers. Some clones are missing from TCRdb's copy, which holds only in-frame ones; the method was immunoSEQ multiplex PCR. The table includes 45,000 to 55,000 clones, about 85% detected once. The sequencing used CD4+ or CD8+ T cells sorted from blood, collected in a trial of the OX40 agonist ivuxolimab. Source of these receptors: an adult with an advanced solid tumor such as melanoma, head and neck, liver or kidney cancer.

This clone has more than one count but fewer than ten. The CDR3 loop reads CASSIGGKRAFF. The DNA of the CDR3 is TGTGCCAGTAGTATAGGTGGCAAACGGGCTTTCTTT. The rearrangement joins TRBV19 to TRBJ1-1; D uncertain. The V and J ends lost 1 base and 11 bases respectively, with 11 bases between them. The CDR3 is made up of 12 amino acids. CDR1 and CDR2 (germline): LNHDA, SQIVND (reference sequence).

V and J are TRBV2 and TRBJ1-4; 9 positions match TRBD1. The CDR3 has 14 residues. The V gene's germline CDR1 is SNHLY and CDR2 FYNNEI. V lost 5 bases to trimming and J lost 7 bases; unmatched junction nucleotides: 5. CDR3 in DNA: TGTGCCAGCAGTTACAGGGGGCCCGTTGAAAAACTGTTTTTT. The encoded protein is CASSYRGPVEKLFF.

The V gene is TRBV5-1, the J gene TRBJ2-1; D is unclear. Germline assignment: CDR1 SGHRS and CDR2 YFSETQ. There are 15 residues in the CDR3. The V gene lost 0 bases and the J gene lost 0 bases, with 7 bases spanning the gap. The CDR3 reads CASSLVQSSYNEQFF. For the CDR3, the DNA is TGCGCCAGCAGCTTGGTACAGAGCTCCTACAATGAGCAGTTCTTC. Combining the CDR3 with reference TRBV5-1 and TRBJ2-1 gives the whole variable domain KAGVTQTPRYLIKTRGQQVTLSCSPISGHRSVSWYQQTPGQGLQFLFEYFSETQRNKGNFPGRFSGRQFSNSRSEMNVSTLELGDSALYLCASSLVQSSYNEQFFGPGTRLTVL.

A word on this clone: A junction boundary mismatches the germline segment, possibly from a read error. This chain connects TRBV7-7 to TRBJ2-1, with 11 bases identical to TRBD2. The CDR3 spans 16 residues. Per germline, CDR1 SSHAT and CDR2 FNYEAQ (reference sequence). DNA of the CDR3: TGTGCTAGCAGCTCCGGGAGACTAGCGGGACTCAATGAGCAGTTCTTC. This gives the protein CASSSGRLAGLNEQFF.

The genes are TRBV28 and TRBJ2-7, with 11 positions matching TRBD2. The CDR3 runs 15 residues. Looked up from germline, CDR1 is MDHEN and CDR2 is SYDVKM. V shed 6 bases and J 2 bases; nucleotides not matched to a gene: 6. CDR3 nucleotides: TGTGCCAGCAGACGATCTAGCGGGGGGACCTACGAGCAGTACTTC. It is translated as CASRRSSGGTYEQYF. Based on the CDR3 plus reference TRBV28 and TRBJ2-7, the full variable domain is DVKVTQSSRYLVKRTGEKVFLECVQDMDHENMFWYRQDPGLGLRLIYFSYDVKMKEKGDIPEGYSVSREKKERFSLILESASTNQTSMYLCASRRSSGGTYEQYFGPGTRLTVT.

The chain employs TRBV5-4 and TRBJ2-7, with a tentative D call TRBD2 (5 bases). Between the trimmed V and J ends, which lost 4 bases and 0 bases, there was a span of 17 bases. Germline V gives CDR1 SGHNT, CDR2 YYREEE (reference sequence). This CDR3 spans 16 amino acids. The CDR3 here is CASSRTAGLSSYEQYF. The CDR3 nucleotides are TGTGCCAGCAGCCGGACCGCAGGACTCAGCTCCTACGAGCAGTACTTC.

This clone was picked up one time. This chain's CDR3 is CASSQQRSQYF. The CDR3 region has the DNA TGTGCCAGCAGCCAGCAGCGGTCGCAGTATTTT. This sequence joins TRBV7-3 and TRBJ2-3, with D possibly TRBD2 on 5 matching bases. V lost 5 bases to trimming and J lost 10 bases, with 10 bases between them. The CDR3 is made up of 11 amino acids. Germline V gives CDR1 SGHTA, CDR2 FQGTGA.

The CDR3 sequence is CASSLLESGELFF. For the CDR3, the DNA is TGTGCCAGCAGCTTATTGGAGTCCGGGGAGCTGTTTTTT. J is TRBJ2-2 and V is TRBV7-9; D not resolved. Deletions cut 2 bases from V and 6 bases from J, with 7 bases between. There are 13 residues in the CDR3. In germline, CDR1 is SEHNR, CDR2 FQNEAQ (reference sequence).

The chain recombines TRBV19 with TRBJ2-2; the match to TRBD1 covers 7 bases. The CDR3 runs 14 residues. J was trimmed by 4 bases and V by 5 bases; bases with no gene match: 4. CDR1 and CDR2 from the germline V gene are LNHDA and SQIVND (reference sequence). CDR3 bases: TGTGCCAGTAGTTTTTACAGGGGCACCGGGGAGCTGTTTTTT. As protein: CASSFYRGTGELFF.

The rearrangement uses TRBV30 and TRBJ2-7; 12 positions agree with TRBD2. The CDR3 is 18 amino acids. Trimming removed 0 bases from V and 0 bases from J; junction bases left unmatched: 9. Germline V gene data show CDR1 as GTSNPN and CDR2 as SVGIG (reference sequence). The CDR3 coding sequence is TGTGCCTGGAGTGTACGGACTAGCGGGACTTCAAGCTCCTACGAGCAGTACTTC. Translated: CAWSVRTSGTSSSYEQYF.

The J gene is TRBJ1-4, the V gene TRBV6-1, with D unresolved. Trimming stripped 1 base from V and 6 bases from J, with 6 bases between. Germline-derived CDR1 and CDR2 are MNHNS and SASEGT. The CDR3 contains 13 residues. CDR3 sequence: CASSEETDEKLFF. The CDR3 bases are TGTGCCAGCAGTGAAGAAACAGATGAAAAACTGTTTTTT.

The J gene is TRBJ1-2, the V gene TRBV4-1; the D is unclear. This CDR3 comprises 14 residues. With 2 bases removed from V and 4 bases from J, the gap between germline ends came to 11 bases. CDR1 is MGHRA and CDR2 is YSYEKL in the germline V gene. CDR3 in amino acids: CASSQPDGLYGYTF. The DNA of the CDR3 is TGCGCCAGCAGCCAACCTGACGGCCTCTATGGCTACACCTTC.

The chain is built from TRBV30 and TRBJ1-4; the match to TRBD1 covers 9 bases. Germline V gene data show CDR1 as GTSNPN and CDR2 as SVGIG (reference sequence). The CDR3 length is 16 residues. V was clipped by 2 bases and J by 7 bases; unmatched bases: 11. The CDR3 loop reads CAWSPRPGQGGEKLFF. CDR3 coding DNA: TGTGCCTGGAGTCCTCGACCGGGACAGGGAGGTGAAAAACTGTTTTTT.

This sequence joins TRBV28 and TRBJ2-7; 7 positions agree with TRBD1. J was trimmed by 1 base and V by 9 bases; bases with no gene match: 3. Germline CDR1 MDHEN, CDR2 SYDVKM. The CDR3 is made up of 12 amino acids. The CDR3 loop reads CASSRGSYEQYF. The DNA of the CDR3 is TGTGCCAGTAGCAGGGGGTCCTACGAGCAGTACTTC. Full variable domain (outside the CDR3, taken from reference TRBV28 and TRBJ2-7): DVKVTQSSRYLVKRTGEKVFLECVQDMDHENMFWYRQDPGLGLRLIYFSYDVKMKEKGDIPEGYSVSREKKERFSLILESASTNQTSMYLCASSRGSYEQYFGPGTRLTVT.

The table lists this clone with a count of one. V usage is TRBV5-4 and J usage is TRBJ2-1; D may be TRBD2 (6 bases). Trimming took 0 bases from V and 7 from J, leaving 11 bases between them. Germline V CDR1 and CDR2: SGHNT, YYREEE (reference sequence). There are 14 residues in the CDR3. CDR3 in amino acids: CASSLEGRKNEQFF. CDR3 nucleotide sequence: TGTGCCAGCAGCTTGGAAGGGAGGAAAAATGAGCAGTTCTTC.

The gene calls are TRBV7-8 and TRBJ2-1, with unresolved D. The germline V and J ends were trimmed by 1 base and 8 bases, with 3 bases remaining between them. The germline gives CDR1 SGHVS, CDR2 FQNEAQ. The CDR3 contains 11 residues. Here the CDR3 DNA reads TGTGCCAGCAGCTTAGTTCATGAGCAGTTCTTC. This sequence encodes CASSLVHEQFF.

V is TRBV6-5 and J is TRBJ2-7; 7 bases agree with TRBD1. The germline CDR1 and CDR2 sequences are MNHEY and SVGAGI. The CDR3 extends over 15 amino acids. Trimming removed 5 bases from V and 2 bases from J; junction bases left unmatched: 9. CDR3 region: CASSPSGTATYEQYF. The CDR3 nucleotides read TGTGCCAGCAGTCCTTCCGGGACAGCTACCTACGAGCAGTACTTC.

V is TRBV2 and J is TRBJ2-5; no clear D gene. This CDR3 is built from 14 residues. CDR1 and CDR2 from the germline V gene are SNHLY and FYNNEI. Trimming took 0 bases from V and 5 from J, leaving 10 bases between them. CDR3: CASSEALSRETQYF. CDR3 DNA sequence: TGTGCCAGCAGTGAAGCGCTTTCCAGGGAGACCCAGTACTTC. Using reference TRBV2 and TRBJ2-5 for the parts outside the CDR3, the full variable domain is EPEVTQTPSHQVTQMGQEVILRCVPISNHLYFYWYRQILGQKVEFLVSFYNNEISEKSEIFDDQFSVERPDGSNFTLKIRSTKLEDSAMYFCASSEALSRETQYFGPGTRLLVL.

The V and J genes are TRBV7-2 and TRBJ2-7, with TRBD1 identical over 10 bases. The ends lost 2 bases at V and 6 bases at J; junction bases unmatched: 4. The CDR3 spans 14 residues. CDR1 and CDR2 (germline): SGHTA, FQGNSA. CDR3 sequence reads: CASSLRQGAFEQYF. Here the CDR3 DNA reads TGTGCCAGCAGCTTAAGACAGGGGGCTTTCGAGCAGTACTTC. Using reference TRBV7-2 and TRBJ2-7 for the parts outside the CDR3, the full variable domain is GAGVSQSPSNKVTEKGKDVELRCDPISGHTALYWYRQSLGQGLEFLIYFQGNSAPDKSGLPSDRFSAERTGGSVSTLTIQRTQQEDSAVYLCASSLRQGAFEQYFGPGTRLTVT.

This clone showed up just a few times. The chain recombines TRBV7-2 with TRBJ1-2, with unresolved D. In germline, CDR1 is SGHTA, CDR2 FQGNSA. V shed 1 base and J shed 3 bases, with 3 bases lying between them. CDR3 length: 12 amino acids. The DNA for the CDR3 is TGTGCCAGCAGCTTAGTTCACTATGGCTACACCTTC. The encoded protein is CASSLVHYGYTF.

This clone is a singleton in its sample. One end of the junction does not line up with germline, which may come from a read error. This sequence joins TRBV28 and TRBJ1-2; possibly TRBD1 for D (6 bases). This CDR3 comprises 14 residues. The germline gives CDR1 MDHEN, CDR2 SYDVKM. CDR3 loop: CASSSPGENCGYTF. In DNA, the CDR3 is TGTGCCAGCAGTTCCCCAGGGGAGAACTGTGGCTACACCTTC.

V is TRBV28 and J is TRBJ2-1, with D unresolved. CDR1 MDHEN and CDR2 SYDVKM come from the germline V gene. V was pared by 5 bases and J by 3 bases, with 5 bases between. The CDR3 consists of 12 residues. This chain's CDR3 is CASSEYYNEQFF. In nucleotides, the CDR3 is TGTGCCAGCAGTGAGTACTACAATGAGCAGTTCTTC.